This T cell receptor (beta chain) was found in a study of blood T cells in healthy people across ages. With 6 bases removed from V and 0 bases from J, the gap between germline ends came to 12 bases. There are 16 residues in the CDR3. Per the germline V gene, CDR1 is MNHNY and CDR2 is SVGAGI (reference sequence). This clonotype was seen ten or more times. Together with a sample-barcoded 5' primer, a J-beta primer mix was included in a second PCR lasting roughly 7 to 11 cycles. A 12-random-nucleotide template-switch adaptor tagged each cDNA molecule. TCRdb fed the 5' RACE reads into MiXCR, producing one record per CDR3 protein. The sample holds about 930,000 distinct CDR3 sequences, almost 30% seen once. The same specimen was also included in a second study, on T cells of mothers and their children. That publication notes: The search for persistent microchimeric T cell clones detected none.

The receptor was isolated from a woman between 35 and 50 years old in good health. The specimen sequenced was blood. V gene TRBV6-6 combines with J gene TRBJ1-6; a possible D gene is TRBD1 (5 bases). The CDR3 protein is CASRAGSASYNSPLHF. The CDR3 DNA sequence: TGTGCCAGCAGAGCAGGGTCGGCCTCCTATAATTCACCCCTCCACTTT.